This TCR beta chain was observed in a study of cytomegalovirus exposure and HLA in healthy donors. Points from the study as a whole: Indistinguishability led to the exclusion of some V segments, TRBV6-2 and TRBV6-3 included.

A remark on this clone: Its specificity is unknown.

PCR involved 60 Vbeta and 13 Jbeta primers. Authors' data handling: Approximately 72 million unique TCR beta chains, roughly 11 million of them shared, were counted by a later analysis. The data were produced by immunoSEQ multiplex PCR, yet TCRdb's version contains in-frame clones alone and is incomplete. V and J calls and clone size come straight from that table; D and trimming were deduced from the DNA. The sample holds about 150,000 clones, about 80% seen once. Germline CDR1 is MNHNY and CDR2 is SVGAGI (reference sequence). V gave up 6 bases and J gave up 5 bases, with 8 bases separating them. The CDR3 runs 11 residues.

This rearrangement joins TRBV6-6 to TRBJ2-7, with D perhaps TRBD1 (6 bases). The sequencing input was PBMCs. The origin of this receptor is a woman in her 30s in good health and CMV-seronegative. In DNA, the CDR3 is TGTGCCAGCAGACAGGGACACGAGCAGTACTTC. Residues: CASRQGHEQYF.